The sequence of this T cell receptor (beta chain) was determined in a study of OX40 agonist ivuxolimab in advanced cancers. Measured with immunoSEQ multiplex PCR; TCRdb has only the in-frame clones, and not every one. There are approximately 60,000 clones in the sample; roughly 80% occur only once, and roughly 5.1% lies in the top ten. V lost 3 bases and J 6 bases, leaving 13 bases between the germline ends. The CDR3 runs to 13 residues. Germline-derived CDR1 and CDR2 are SGDLS and YYNGEE. Material: CD4+ or CD8+ T cells sorted from blood, obtained in a trial of the OX40 agonist ivuxolimab. The chain carries TRBV9 and TRBJ2-7; possibly TRBD1 for D (6 bases). The clonotype originates from an adult with an advanced solid tumor such as melanoma, head and neck, liver or kidney cancer. The CDR3 bases are TGTGCCAGCAGCGCCTACAGGGAATCCGAGCAGTACTTC. The encoded protein is CASSAYRESEQYF.